Detailed here is one TCR beta chain. The antigen is not known. The data were obtained in a study of cytomegalovirus exposure and HLA in healthy donors. Study-level information: Previous work identified 117 million unique TCR beta sequences from around 170 million T cells. Study-level points and caveats: The study labeled approximately 150 TCR beta chains cytomegalovirus-associated. Another analysis was done later, and it associated approximately 15,000 TCR beta sequences with HLA alleles at 0.05 false discovery rate.

Germline V gene data show CDR1 as SNHLY and CDR2 as FYNNEI. The CDR3 consists of 14 residues. The V and J ends lost 8 bases and 2 bases respectively, with 15 bases between them. The PCR employed 60 Vbeta primers together with 13 Jbeta primers. The protocol was immunoSEQ multiplex PCR, while the TCRdb copy is restricted to in-frame clones and leaves out a portion. The repertoire table contains 60,000 to 65,000 clones. Sequencing was done on a sample of PBMCs. The TCR was taken from a woman between 18 and 29 years old in good health and CMV-seronegative. The chain couples TRBV2 to TRBJ1-2; D perhaps matches TRBD1 (6 bases). The CDR3 reads CASCPPGTNYGYTF. The CDR3 DNA reads as TGTGCCAGCTGCCCGCCGGGGACAAACTATGGCTACACCTTC.